The TCR beta chain under discussion was sequenced for a study of T cells in Graves' hyperthyroidism and ophthalmopathy (dated by TCRdb to between 2018 and 2021). As for the study more broadly: Peripheral blood was sampled at the time of initial diagnosis, prior to any treatment. TCR Vbeta CDR3 sequencing of approximately 140 peripheral blood samples (roughly 43 ophthalmopathy, about 80 hyperthyroidism and approximately 17 progressor patients) is reported in the paper. After sampling, hyperthyroidism patients received methimazole starting at 30 mg daily, and ophthalmopathy patients received high-dose intravenous methylprednisolone. A discovery cohort of approximately 100 patients, approximately 44 with Graves' ophthalmopathy and approximately 55 with stable Graves' hyperthyroidism, was used to find distinguishing TCR V-J signatures. The approximately 100 discovery patients were randomly divided into training and test sets at a 7:3 ratio. The study also compared thyroid tissue and blood T-cell repertoires from about six Graves' hyperthyroidism patients. Prospective prediction of ophthalmopathy was tested in an independent validation cohort of approximately 19 hyperthyroidism patients and 15 to 17 patients who later progressed to ophthalmopathy.

Regarding this clonotype: This clone's antigen is unknown. No quality values exist for individual bases; no much larger clone is one base distant.

The TCR beta CDR3 regions were amplified from the RNA transcripts. For the first round of RT-PCR on the TCR CDR3, the HTBI primer set was used together with the Qiagen OneStep RT-PCR kit. A second multiplex PCR round built the libraries, followed by size selection and purification. Sequencing of the libraries was done on an Illumina HiSeq2000 using paired-end 100 bp reads. Concerning the study's data processing: SOAPnuke was used to process the raw data, throwing out any read that contained adapters or uncalled bases, had a mean Phred below 15, or lacked an exact constant-primer or identifier match. High-quality paired reads were merged with COPE v1.2.5, and unique nucleotide sequences were defined as clonotypes. MiTCR v1.1 was used to align the clonotypes against IMGT TRBV, TRBD and TRBJ reference segments. Analysis was restricted to V-J combinations with a frequency above 0.0001, which covered about 99% of repertoires. The TCS score was defined as the ratio of F50 (clonal expansion) to E x V (chaos), calculated using BLOSUM62-based TCRdist between CDR3 peptides within each V-J. Welch's t-statistics and random forest reduced fewer than 600 V-J features to roughly 13, which were used in a naive Bayes classifier (R e1071). Through fastp at Q25 and MiXCR, TCRdb rebuilt clones from the public reads, retaining in-frame beta chains. Records with the same CDR3 protein are collapsed into one entry carrying the most frequent genes and DNA. These V and J calls rely on TCRdb rather than the paper's analysis. The sample data list 650,000 to 850,000 distinct CDR3 sequences, and over 15% of these were observed just once. The ten largest clones add up to approximately 16% of the sample.

General conclusions and limits of the study: In validation, progression to ophthalmopathy was predicted by the model with nearly 71% sensitivity and roughly 76% specificity, a median of about 6.4 months before onset. Most expanded thyroid clonotypes (frequency above 0.001) were also found in blood, which suggests that blood repertoires may mirror thyroid immune responses. No statistical method was used to fix the sample size in advance, and group allocation was not hidden from the investigators. Ophthalmopathy was separated from stable hyperthyroidism by a 13 V-J signature model, with around 90% sensitivity and approximately 81% specificity obtained in cross-validation and 80%/75% obtained in testing.

The hyperthyroidism patients were between 18 and 65 years old and newly diagnosed, with a disease duration of less than 2 months. Exclusion was applied to patients with uncontrolled infections, other autoimmune diseases, pregnancy or lactation. Diagnoses relied on clinical symptoms, serum thyroxine and TRAb, thyroid ultrasound and orbital computed tomography. For progressor patients, blood was drawn at the first diagnosis of hyperthyroidism, before any ophthalmopathy symptoms had appeared. Ficoll-Paque density gradient centrifugation was used to isolate PBMCs from 8.5 to 10 ml of fresh peripheral blood. Progressor patients were first diagnosed with Graves' hyperthyroidism and then developed ophthalmopathy during follow-up. Total RNA was extracted with Trizol reagent, and quality was checked on an Agilent 2100 Bioanalyzer. V is trimmed back by 2 bases and J by 5 bases, and the junction contains 18 bases that no gene match accounts for. In the germline V gene (reference sequence), CDR1 corresponds to GTSNPN and CDR2 to SVGIG. The CDR3 runs 19 residues from the cysteine to the phenylalanine. The CDR3 DNA has 57 bases and is translated from base 1.

This TCR was sampled from a woman aged 50 to 65 with Graves' hyperthyroidism that later progressed to Graves' ophthalmopathy. Here the chain combines TRBV30 and TRBJ2-3, with 11 bases in between that match TRBD2. Sample: blood. The nucleotide sequence reads as follows: TGTGCCTGGAGTCCCTCACCCCACCTACTAGCGGGGGTTGTAGATACGCAGTATTTT. Its coded protein is CAWSPSPHLLAGVVDTQYF.